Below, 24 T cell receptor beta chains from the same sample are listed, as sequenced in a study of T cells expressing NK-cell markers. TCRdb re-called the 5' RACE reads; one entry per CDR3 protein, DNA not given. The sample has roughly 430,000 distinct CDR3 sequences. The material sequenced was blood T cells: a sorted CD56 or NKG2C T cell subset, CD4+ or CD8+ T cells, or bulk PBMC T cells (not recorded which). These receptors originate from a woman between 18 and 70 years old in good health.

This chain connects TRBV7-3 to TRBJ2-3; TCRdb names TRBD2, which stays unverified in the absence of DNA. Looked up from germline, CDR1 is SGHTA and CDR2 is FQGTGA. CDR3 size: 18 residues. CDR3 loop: CASSLTLLAGASTDTQYF.

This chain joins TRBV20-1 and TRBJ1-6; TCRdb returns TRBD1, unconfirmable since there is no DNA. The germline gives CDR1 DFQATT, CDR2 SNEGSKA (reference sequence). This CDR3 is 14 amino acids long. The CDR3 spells CSVSPEGYNSPLHF.

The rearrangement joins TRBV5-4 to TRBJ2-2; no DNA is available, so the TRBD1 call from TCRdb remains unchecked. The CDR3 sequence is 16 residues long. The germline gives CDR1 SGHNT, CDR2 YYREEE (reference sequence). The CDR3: CASSLRGGPGTGELFF.

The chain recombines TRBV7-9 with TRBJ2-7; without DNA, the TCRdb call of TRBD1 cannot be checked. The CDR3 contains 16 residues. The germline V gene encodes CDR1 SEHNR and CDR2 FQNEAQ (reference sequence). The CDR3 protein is CASSTLDRGLSYEQYF.

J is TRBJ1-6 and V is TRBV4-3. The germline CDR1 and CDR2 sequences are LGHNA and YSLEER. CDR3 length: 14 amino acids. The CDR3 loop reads CASSQEFGSSPLHF.

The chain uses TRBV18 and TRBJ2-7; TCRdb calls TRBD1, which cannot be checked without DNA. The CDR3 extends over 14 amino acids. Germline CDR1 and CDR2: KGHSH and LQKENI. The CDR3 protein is CASSVQGASVEQYF.

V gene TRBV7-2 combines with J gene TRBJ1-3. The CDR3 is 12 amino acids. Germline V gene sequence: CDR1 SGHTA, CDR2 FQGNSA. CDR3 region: CASSLVGNTIYF.

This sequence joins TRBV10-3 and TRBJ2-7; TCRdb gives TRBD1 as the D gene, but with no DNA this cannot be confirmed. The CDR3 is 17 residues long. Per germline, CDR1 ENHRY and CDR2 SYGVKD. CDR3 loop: CAISESGQATLSYEQYF.

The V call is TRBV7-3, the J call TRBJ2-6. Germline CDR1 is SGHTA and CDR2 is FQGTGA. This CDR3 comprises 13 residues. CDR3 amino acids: CASSSTGANVLTF. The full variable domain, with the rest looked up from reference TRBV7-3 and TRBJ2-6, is GAGVSQTPSNKVTEKGKYVELRCDPISGHTALYWYRQSLGQGPEFLIYFQGTGAADDSGLPNDRFFAVRPEGSVSTLKIQRTERGDSAVYLCASSSTGANVLTFGAGSRLTVL.

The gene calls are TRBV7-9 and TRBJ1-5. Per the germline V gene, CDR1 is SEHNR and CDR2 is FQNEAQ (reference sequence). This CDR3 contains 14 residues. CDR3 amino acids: CASSFSGVNQPQHF.

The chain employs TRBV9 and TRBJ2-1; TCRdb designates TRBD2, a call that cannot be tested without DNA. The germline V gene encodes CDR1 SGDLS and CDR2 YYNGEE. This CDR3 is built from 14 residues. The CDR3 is CASSAPGGYNEQFF.

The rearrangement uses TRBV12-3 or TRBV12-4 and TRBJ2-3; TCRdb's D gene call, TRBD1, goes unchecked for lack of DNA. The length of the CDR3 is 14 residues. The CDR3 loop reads CASSLVAPPDTQYF.

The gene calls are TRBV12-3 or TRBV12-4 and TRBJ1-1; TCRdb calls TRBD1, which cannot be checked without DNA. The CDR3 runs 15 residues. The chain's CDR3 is CASTTGTELNTEAFF.

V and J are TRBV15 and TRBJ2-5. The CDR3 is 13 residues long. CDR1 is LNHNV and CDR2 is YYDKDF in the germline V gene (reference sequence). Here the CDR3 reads CATSRGGSGTQYF.

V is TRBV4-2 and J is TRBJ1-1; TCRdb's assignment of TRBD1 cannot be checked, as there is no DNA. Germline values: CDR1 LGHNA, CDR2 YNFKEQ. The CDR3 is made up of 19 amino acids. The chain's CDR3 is CASSQEGLRDRGGNTEAFF.

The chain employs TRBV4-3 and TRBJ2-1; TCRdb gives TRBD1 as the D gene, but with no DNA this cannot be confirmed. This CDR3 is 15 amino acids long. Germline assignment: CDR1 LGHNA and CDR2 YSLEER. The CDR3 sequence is CASSQDFNRPNEQFF.

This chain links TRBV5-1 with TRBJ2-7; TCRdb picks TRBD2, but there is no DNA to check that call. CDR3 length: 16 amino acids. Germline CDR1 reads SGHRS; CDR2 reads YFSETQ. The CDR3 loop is CASSLAQQLPNPEQYF.

The CDR3 reads CASSVMVVGELFF. The V gene is TRBV9, the J gene TRBJ2-2. The CDR3 length is 13 residues. The V gene's germline CDR1 is SGDLS and CDR2 YYNGEE.

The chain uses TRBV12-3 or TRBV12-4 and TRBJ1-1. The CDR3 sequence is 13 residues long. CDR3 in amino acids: CASQFQQNTEAFF.

The CDR3 protein is CSARARLAGRTDTQYF. This sequence joins TRBV20-1 and TRBJ2-3; with no DNA, the TCRdb D assignment of TRBD2 cannot be verified. The V gene's germline CDR1 is DFQATT and CDR2 SNEGSKA (reference sequence). CDR3 length: 16 amino acids.

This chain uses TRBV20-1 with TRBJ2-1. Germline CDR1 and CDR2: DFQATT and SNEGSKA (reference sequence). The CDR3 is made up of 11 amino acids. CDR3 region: CSARVAHEQFF.

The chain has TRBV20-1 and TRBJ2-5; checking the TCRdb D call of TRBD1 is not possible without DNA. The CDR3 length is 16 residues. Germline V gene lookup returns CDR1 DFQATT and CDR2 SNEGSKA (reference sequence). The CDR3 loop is CSAQNTMADKGETQYF.

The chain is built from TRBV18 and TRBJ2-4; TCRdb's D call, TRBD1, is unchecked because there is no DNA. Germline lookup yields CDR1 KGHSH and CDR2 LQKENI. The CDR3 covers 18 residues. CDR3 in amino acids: CASSPLGARLVVKNIQYF.

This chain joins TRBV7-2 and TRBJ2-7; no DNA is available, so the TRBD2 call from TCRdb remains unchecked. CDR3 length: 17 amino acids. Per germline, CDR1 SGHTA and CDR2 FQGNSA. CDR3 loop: CASSPGGTSGRHDEQYF.